This TCR beta chain was sequenced during a study of siplizumab effects on memory and regulatory T cells. To note about this clone: The target antigen is unknown.

This CDR3 has 15 residues. The trim removed 5 bases at V and 0 bases at J, leaving 5 bases unmatched. Germline CDR1 is SNHLY and CDR2 is FYNNEI. Some 94,000 TCR templates underwent assay in every sample. Some clones are missing from TCRdb's copy, which holds only in-frame ones; the method was immunoSEQ multiplex PCR. The table lists about 63,000 clones, roughly 83% of them singletons. Findings of the study overall: Naive T cells appeared more varied than memory cells and looked like key alloresponse contributors. In the presence of siplizumab, alloreactive sequences traceable to unstimulated CD4+ memory cells were significantly reduced. Mappable alloreactive CD4+ clones averaged approximately 62% Treg-derived with siplizumab versus around 25% in controls.

This sequence joins TRBV2 and TRBJ2-7; 9 nucleotides line up with TRBD1. The sequenced sample was memory CD4+ T cells sorted from blood. The receptor was derived from a human donor in good health. The CDR3 sequence is CASSPRDRDSYEQYF. CDR3 in DNA: TGTGCCAGCAGTCCCCGGGACAGGGACTCCTACGAGCAGTACTTC. Filled out from reference TRBV2 and TRBJ2-7, the complete variable domain reads EPEVTQTPSHQVTQMGQEVILRCVPISNHLYFYWYRQILGQKVEFLVSFYNNEISEKSEIFDDQFSVERPDGSNFTLKIRSTKLEDSAMYFCASSPRDRDSYEQYFGPGTRLTVT.